These 14 T cell receptor beta chains were sequenced from one sample in a study of T cells expressing NK-cell markers. TCRdb re-called the 5' RACE reads and shows each CDR3 protein once, DNA omitted. This listing includes approximately 420,000 distinct CDR3 sequences. The source material was blood T cells: a sorted CD56 or NKG2C T cell subset, CD4+ or CD8+ T cells, or bulk PBMC T cells (not recorded which). These receptor sequences come from a woman aged 50 to 60 in good health.

The gene calls are TRBV2 and TRBJ2-4; there is no DNA to check the TCRdb D call of TRBD2. The CDR3 covers 16 residues. From germline, CDR1 is SNHLY and CDR2 FYNNEI. CDR3 loop: CASHASRTNTKNIQYF. The full variable domain, in which reference TRBV2 and TRBJ2-4 provide the parts outside the CDR3, is EPEVTQTPSHQVTQMGQEVILRCVPISNHLYFYWYRQILGQKVEFLVSFYNNEISEKSEIFDDQFSVERPDGSNFTLKIRSTKLEDSAMYFCASHASRTNTKNIQYFGAGTRLSVL.

The chain couples TRBV28 to TRBJ2-7; with no DNA, the TCRdb D assignment of TRBD2 cannot be verified. CDR1 is MDHEN, CDR2 SYDVKM, per germline. The CDR3 consists of 15 residues. The CDR3 is CASSPPPPSSYEQYF.

The V call is TRBV5-1, the J call TRBJ1-2; TCRdb returns TRBD1, unconfirmable since there is no DNA. The CDR3 is 15 residues long. The germline V gene encodes CDR1 SGHRS and CDR2 YFSETQ. The chain's CDR3 is CASSLVGATSGGYTF.

V gene TRBV20-1 combines with J gene TRBJ2-7; the TRBD1 assignment by TCRdb is unverifiable without DNA. CDR1 and CDR2 (germline): DFQATT, SNEGSKA (reference sequence). This CDR3 is built from 15 residues. CDR3 sequence reads: CSAIGTDTSSYEQYF.

The chain links TRBV19 to TRBJ1-4; TCRdb proposes TRBD1, but this gene call is untestable without DNA. CDR3 length equals 14 residues. Germline V lookup: CDR1 LNHDA, CDR2 SQIVND (reference sequence). CDR3 sequence reads: CASTPGQGYEKLFF.

This chain connects TRBV10-3 to TRBJ1-1; the D gene TCRdb calls, TRBD1, cannot be checked with no DNA. CDR1 and CDR2 from the germline V gene are ENHRY and SYGVKD. The CDR3 runs 13 residues. The CDR3 region is CASGGGGGTEAFF.

The chain recombines TRBV12-3 or TRBV12-4 with TRBJ1-1; TCRdb selects TRBD1, and the lack of DNA leaves this call unchecked. CDR3 length equals 13 residues. The chain's CDR3 is CATRTGLNTEAFF.

The chain employs TRBV11-3 and TRBJ1-5. The CDR3 consists of 14 residues. The germline gives CDR1 SGHNT, CDR2 YENEEA. CDR3: CASSEDGDHQPQHF.

The chain combines TRBV12-3 or TRBV12-4 with TRBJ2-7; the D call from TCRdb, TRBD1, cannot be confirmed without DNA. The CDR3 loop spans 15 amino acids. This CDR3 reads CASRESGTLPYEQYF.

CDR3 region: CASTQSGTGYNEQFF. The chain combines TRBV11-2 with TRBJ2-1; without DNA, the TCRdb call of TRBD1 cannot be checked. Germline V gene data show CDR1 as SGHAT and CDR2 as FQNNGV. There are 15 residues in the CDR3.

The rearrangement uses TRBV10-3 and TRBJ2-1; TCRdb's D gene call, TRBD2, goes unchecked for lack of DNA. Germline CDR1 is ENHRY and CDR2 is SYGVKD. The CDR3 has 12 amino acids. CDR3: CAIGGLVSEQFF.

The chain carries TRBV6-4 and TRBJ2-1; the D gene TCRdb calls, TRBD1, cannot be checked with no DNA. The CDR3 is 15 residues long. CDR1 is MRHNA, CDR2 SNTAGT, per germline. CDR3: CASSARDGRYNEQFF.

V usage is TRBV5-1 and J usage is TRBJ2-5; TCRdb gives TRBD1 as the D gene, but with no DNA this cannot be confirmed. The germline gives CDR1 SGHRS, CDR2 YFSETQ. The CDR3 loop spans 16 amino acids. CDR3 protein: CASSLRGQGDQETQYF.

The chain couples TRBV3-1 to TRBJ2-1; TCRdb gives TRBD2 as the D gene, but with no DNA this cannot be confirmed. CDR3 length: 13 amino acids. The germline gives CDR1 LGHDT, CDR2 YNNKEL (reference sequence). CDR3: CASSLGTSGEQFF.